One TCR beta chain is described in this entry. The antigen is undetermined. Trimming pared 4 bases from V and 0 bases from J, leaving 9 bases between. CDR1 is LNHDA, CDR2 SQIVND, per germline (reference sequence). This CDR3 contains 14 residues. These data are taken from a study of OX40 agonist ivuxolimab in advanced cancers. TCRdb's table, derived via immunoSEQ multiplex PCR, lists solely in-frame clones and lacks some. The profile shows tens of thousands of clones, around 90% of them singletons. General study results and limits: Clonal expansion was seen in CD4+ and CD8+ blood T cells by week 6 at 0.1 to 3.0 mg/kg.

V is TRBV19 and J is TRBJ1-2; D perhaps matches TRBD1 (5 bases). The TCR originated in an adult with an advanced solid tumor such as melanoma, head and neck, liver or kidney cancer. Source: CD4+ or CD8+ T cells sorted from blood, taken in a trial of the OX40 agonist ivuxolimab. As DNA, the CDR3 is TGTGCCAGTAGTACCGGGGCTACTAACTATGGCTACACCTTC. Translated, it gives CASSTGATNYGYTF.